This TCR beta chain was captured by sequencing in a study of blood T cells in healthy people across ages. Sample-barcoded 5' priming and a J-beta primer mix drove a second PCR of roughly 7 to 11 cycles. TCRdb passed the 5' RACE reads through MiXCR, listing each CDR3 protein once. The sample lists 600,000 to 800,000 distinct CDR3 sequences, 40% to 65% seen once, with roughly 13% in the top ten. Study results and caveats: It was held that diversity estimates obtained from one million T cells represented underestimates.

Donors were systemically healthy Caucasian individuals from Russia aged roughly 6 to 100 years. Per-sample yields of isolated PBMCs were at least 6 million. This clonotype was seen just once. The antigen is not known. The sequence derives from a woman of 80 years or more in good health. Sequenced material: blood.

CDR3: CASTSGGENTEAFF. CDR3 in DNA: TGTGCCAGCACCTCGGGTGGGGAGAACACTGAAGCTTTCTTT. This chain links TRBV7-2 with TRBJ1-1; no clear D gene. V was cut by 7 bases and J by 1 base, with 13 bases left in between. The length of the CDR3 is 14 residues. The germline CDR1 and CDR2 sequences are SGHTA and FQGNSA.